This T cell receptor beta chain was sequenced in a study of tumour-infiltrating T cells in Burkitt lymphoma. The wider study: Productive clonality predicted overall and progression-free survival.

From germline, CDR1 is SEHNR and CDR2 FQNEAQ (reference sequence). CDR3 size: 14 residues. Trimming took off 5 bases at V and 2 bases at J, with 13 bases between the two ends. A few counts support this clone. Profiled with immunoSEQ multiplex PCR; TCRdb holds only in-frame clones, not every one. The table lists some 2,500 clones, 88% of them singletons. The receptor comes from a human donor with diffuse large B-cell lymphoma. This rearrangement joins TRBV7-9 to TRBJ2-7; a possible D gene is TRBD2 (7 bases). The material sequenced was tumor tissue. The CDR3 DNA sequence: TGTGCCAGCAGCCAGGGGAGGGTACCCTACGAGCAGTACTTC. This encodes CASSQGRVPYEQYF.